This TCR beta chain appears in the sequencing data of a study of neoadjuvant anti-PD-1 for oral cavity cancer. Study details: Patients without progression received a fourth nivolumab dose around day 43, then surgical resection on days 50-56.

In germline, CDR1 is MNHNS, CDR2 SASEGT. V was clipped by 3 bases and J by 3 bases, with 7 bases between them. CDR3 length: 13 residues. Patients had HPV-negative, locally advanced oral cavity squamous cell carcinoma. Study findings and constraints: Only three patients per response group were TCR-analyzed; validation needed.

The method was immunoSEQ multiplex PCR; TCRdb's version includes in-frame clones alone and lacks a portion of them. The table includes 30,000 to 35,000 clones, around nine tenths detected once. About this clone itself: Its antigen is not identified.

This clonotype was obtained from a person between 40 and 80 years old with oral cavity squamous cell carcinoma. The V and J genes are TRBV6-1 and TRBJ2-3, with D maybe TRBD1 (5 bases). Sequences were derived from PBMCs, sampled before nivolumab (anti-PD-1) treatment. DNA for the CDR3: TGTGCCAGCAGTGACAGGGAAACAGATACGCAGTATTTT. It codes for CASSDRETDTQYF.